The TCR beta chain under discussion was sequenced for a study of a mutant IDH1 vaccine in newly diagnosed glioma. General observations from the study: Vaccine-induced immune responses occurred in 93.3% of patients. Pseudoprogression showed no apparent link to changes in top peripheral T cell clonotypes.

Assay: immunoSEQ multiplex PCR; the TCRdb copy retains only in-frame clones and omits some. The data show just under 95,000 clones, approximately 83% seen once. V lost 4 bases, J lost 1 base, and 8 bases lay in between. Germline values: CDR1 SGDLS, CDR2 YYNGEE. The CDR3 consists of 13 residues. Time point in this sample: baseline, week 1 (first vaccination visit). Treatment reported: pre-vaccination baseline after standard-of-care therapy. In every donor, the tumor was a new WHO grade 3 or 4 IDH1-mutant, ATRX-lost astrocytoma. This clone showed up just a few times. The antigen is undetermined. This TCR came from a woman in her forties or fifties with glioma. The V and J genes are TRBV9 and TRBJ1-1; D is uncertain. The material was PBMCs, obtained from a glioma patient treated with radiotherapy, temozolomide or both. CDR3 residues: CASSNRQNTEAFF. CDR3 in DNA: TGTGCCAGCAGCAATCGACAGAACACTGAAGCTTTCTTT.